The 5 T cell receptor beta chains below come from one sample, sequenced in a study of OX40 agonist ivuxolimab in advanced cancers. Some clones are missing from TCRdb's copy, which holds only in-frame ones; the method was immunoSEQ multiplex PCR. The sample gives about 69,000 clones, around 87% of which show up once; approximately 2.6% is in the top ten. Sample: CD4+ or CD8+ T cells sorted from blood, taken in a trial of the OX40 agonist ivuxolimab. The receptor set was obtained from an adult with an advanced solid tumor such as melanoma, head and neck, liver or kidney cancer.

The rearrangement links TRBV29-1 to TRBJ2-4; 8 bases match TRBD1. V lost 6 bases, J lost 10 bases, and 14 bases stayed unmatched. The V gene's germline CDR1 is SQVTM and CDR2 ANQGSEA. This CDR3 has 14 amino acids. The CDR3 spells CSVTLGQASGIQYF. CDR3 nucleotide sequence: TGCAGCGTCACACTGGGACAGGCTTCAGGGATTCAGTACTTC.

The chain is built from TRBV5-4 and TRBJ2-6; D tentatively fits TRBD1 or TRBD2 (5 bases each). The V gene's germline CDR1 is SGHNT and CDR2 YYREEE (reference sequence). The CDR3 has 15 amino acids. V was clipped by 5 bases and J by 0 bases, with 9 bases between them. The CDR3 sequence is CASSRGNSGANVLTF. The CDR3 nucleotides are TGTGCCAGCAGTCGGGGCAACTCTGGGGCCAACGTCCTGACTTTC. Filled out from reference TRBV5-4 and TRBJ2-6, the complete variable domain reads ETGVTQSPTHLIKTRGQQVTLRCSSQSGHNTVSWYQQALGQGPQFIFQYYREEENGRGNFPPRFSGLQFPNYSSELNVNALELDDSALYLCASSRGNSGANVLTFGAGSRLTVL.

This chain uses TRBV6-6 with TRBJ2-3; D is uncertain. V lost 7 bases, J lost 6 bases, and 14 bases lay in between. The CDR3 contains 13 residues. Germline V gives CDR1 MNHNY, CDR2 SVGAGI (reference sequence). This chain's CDR3 is CASTQRRADTQYF. CDR3 nucleotide sequence: TGTGCCAGCACCCAGAGACGGGCCGATACGCAGTATTTT.

The rearrangement joins TRBV4-1 to TRBJ1-5; tentatively, D is TRBD1 (5 bases). The CDR3 totals 14 residues. The germline V and J ends were trimmed by 0 bases and 5 bases, with 8 bases remaining between them. Germline assignment: CDR1 MGHRA and CDR2 YSYEKL. CDR3 sequence (DNA): TGCGCCAGCAGCCAAGAGGACACATATCAGCCCCAGCATTTT. Its translation: CASSQEDTYQPQHF.

The chain is built from TRBV7-9 and TRBJ2-7; possibly TRBD1 for D (5 bases). The V and J ends lost 2 bases and 2 bases respectively, with 13 bases between them. CDR1 is SEHNR, CDR2 FQNEAQ, per germline (reference sequence). This CDR3 has 15 amino acids. The CDR3 region is CASSLISQGTYEQYF. The DNA of the CDR3 is TGTGCCAGCAGCTTAATTTCGCAGGGTACCTACGAGCAGTACTTC.